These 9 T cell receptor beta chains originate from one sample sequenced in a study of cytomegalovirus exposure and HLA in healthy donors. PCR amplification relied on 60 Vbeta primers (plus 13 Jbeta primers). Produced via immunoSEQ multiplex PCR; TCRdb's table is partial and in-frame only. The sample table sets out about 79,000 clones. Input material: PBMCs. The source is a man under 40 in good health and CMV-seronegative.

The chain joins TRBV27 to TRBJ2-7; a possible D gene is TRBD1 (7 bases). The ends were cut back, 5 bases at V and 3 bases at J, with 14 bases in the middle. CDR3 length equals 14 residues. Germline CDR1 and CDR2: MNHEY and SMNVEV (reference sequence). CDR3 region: CASSARQGGYEQYF. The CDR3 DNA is TGTGCCAGCAGTGCCCGACAGGGAGGCTACGAGCAGTACTTC.

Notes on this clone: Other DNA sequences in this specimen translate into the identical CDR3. This chain's CDR3 is CASSIRDSNQPQHF. The CDR3 nucleotides read TGTGCCAGTAGTATCAGGGATTCCAATCAGCCCCAGCATTTT. The rearrangement links TRBV19 to TRBJ1-5; a weak D match, TRBD1 (5 bases). CDR3 length: 14 residues. Per the germline V gene, CDR1 is LNHDA and CDR2 is SQIVND (reference sequence). Trimming left V 3 bases short and J 3 bases short, with 9 bases between.

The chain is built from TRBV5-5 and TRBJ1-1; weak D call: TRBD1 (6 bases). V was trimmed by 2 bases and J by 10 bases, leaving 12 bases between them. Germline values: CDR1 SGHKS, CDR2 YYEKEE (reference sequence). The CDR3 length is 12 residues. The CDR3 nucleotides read TGTGCCAGCAGCTTCAGGGGTGGTGGAGCTTTCTTT. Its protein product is CASSFRGGGAFF.

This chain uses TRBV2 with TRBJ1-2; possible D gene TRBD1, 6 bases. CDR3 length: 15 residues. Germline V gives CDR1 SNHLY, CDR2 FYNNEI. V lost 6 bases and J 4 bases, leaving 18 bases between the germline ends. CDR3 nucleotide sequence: TGTGCCAGCAGACTGGAGGGGGGGGCCGGCTATGGCTACACCTTC. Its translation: CASRLEGGAGYGYTF.

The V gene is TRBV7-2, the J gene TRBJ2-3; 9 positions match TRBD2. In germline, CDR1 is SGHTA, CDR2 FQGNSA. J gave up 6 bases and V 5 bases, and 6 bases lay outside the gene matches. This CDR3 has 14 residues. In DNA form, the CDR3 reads TGTGCCAGCAGCCCCCAGCGGGGGGCGGATACGCAGTATTTT. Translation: CASSPQRGADTQYF.

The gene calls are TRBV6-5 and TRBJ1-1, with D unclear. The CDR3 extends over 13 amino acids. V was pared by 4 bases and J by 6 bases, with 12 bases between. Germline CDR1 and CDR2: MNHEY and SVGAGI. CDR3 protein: CASSSYRRPEAFF. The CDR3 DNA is TGTGCCAGCAGTTCCTACCGTCGCCCTGAAGCTTTCTTT.

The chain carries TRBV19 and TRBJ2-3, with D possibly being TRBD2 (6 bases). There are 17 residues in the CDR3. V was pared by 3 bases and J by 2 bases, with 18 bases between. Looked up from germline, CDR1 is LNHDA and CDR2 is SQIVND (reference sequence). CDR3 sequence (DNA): TGTGCCAGTAGTATGTGGGGAGGTGGCCAGTCCACAGATACGCAGTATTTT. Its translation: CASSMWGGGQSTDTQYF.

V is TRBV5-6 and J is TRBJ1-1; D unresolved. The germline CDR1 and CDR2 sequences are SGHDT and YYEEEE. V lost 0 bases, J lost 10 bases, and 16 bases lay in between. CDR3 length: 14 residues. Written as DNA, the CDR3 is TGTGCCAGCAGCTTGGAAGTTAGAGGGAGACGAGCTTTCTTT. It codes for CASSLEVRGRRAFF.

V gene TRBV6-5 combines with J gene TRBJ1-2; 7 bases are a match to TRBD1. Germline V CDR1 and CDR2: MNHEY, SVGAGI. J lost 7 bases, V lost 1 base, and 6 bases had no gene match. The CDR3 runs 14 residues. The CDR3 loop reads CASSYLTGQGGYTF. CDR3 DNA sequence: TGTGCCAGCAGTTACTTGACAGGGCAGGGTGGCTACACCTTC.